The present TCR beta chain was sequenced within a study of Graves' ophthalmopathy and Graves' hyperthyroidism. TCR beta CDR3 amplification used RNA transcripts. Investigators did first-round RT-PCR with HTBI primers, then second-round multiplex PCR. TCRdb independently ran MiXCR on the multiplex PCR reads; one entry per CDR3 protein. The table records roughly 610,000 distinct CDR3 sequences, 22% of them present only once. Researchers classed hyperthyroidism as stable given no ophthalmopathy within 18 months of follow-up. Study-wide points: Blood also harbored most expanded thyroid clonotypes above 0.001 frequency.

In this sample, this clonotype turned up many times. What it recognizes is unknown. The source material was peripheral blood. The clonotype was recovered from a woman aged 18-29 years with stable Graves' hyperthyroidism. Some clones in this sample may be carry-over from other donors' samples.

CDR3 loop: CASSRGGAGELFF. CDR3 bases: TGCGCCAGCAGCCGGGGTGGGGCCGGGGAGCTGTTTTTT. V gene TRBV5-1 combines with J gene TRBJ2-2; D is perhaps TRBD2 (5 bases). Germline values: CDR1 SGHRS, CDR2 YFSETQ. This CDR3 comprises 13 residues. The V gene lost 4 bases and the J gene lost 6 bases, with 10 bases spanning the gap.